These 30 T cell receptor beta chains were all obtained from the same sample, sequenced in a study of T cell responses to AZD1222 COVID-19 vaccine. Sequencing used immunoSEQ multiplex PCR; TCRdb keeps in-frame clones, though not all of them. The data show some 200,000 clones, roughly 91% seen once. Here the sequenced sample was peripheral blood, taken on day 0 of AZD1222 vaccination. These receptor sequences come from an adult in good health.

The gene calls are TRBV7-2 and TRBJ2-1; TRBD1 is a possible D gene (5 bases). Trimming removed 5 bases from V and 7 bases from J, with 9 bases in between. The length of the CDR3 is 12 residues. Looked up from germline, CDR1 is SGHTA and CDR2 is FQGNSA. DNA of the CDR3: TGTGCCAGCAGCAATAGGGGTAATGAGCAGTTCTTC. It codes for CASSNRGNEQFF.

The CDR3: CASALLAGGDEQYF. The CDR3 DNA is TGTGCCAGCGCTCTGCTAGCGGGGGGCGACGAGCAGTACTTC. V gene TRBV6-5 combines with J gene TRBJ2-7; 11 bases are a match to TRBD2. Germline CDR1 reads MNHEY; CDR2 reads SVGAGI. V lost 8 bases and J lost 5; bases outside the gene matches: 8. The CDR3 runs 14 residues.

The chain has TRBV19 and TRBJ1-5; D ambiguous. There are 15 residues in the CDR3. Trimming took 4 bases from V and 3 from J, leaving 13 bases between them. Germline V gene lookup returns CDR1 LNHDA and CDR2 SQIVND (reference sequence). CDR3 in DNA: TGTGCCAGTAGTAGCACAACGGGAAACAATCAGCCCCAGCATTTT. As protein: CASSSTTGNNQPQHF.

V is TRBV2 and J is TRBJ1-1; D uncertain. Germline values: CDR1 SNHLY, CDR2 FYNNEI. Trimming pared 6 bases from V and 4 bases from J, leaving 15 bases between. The CDR3 is 14 residues long. CDR3 nucleotides: TGTGCCAGCAGGGGAGACACGAGGAGCACTGAAGCTTTCTTT. It yields the protein CASRGDTRSTEAFF.

This clone was recorded once. V is TRBV11-1 and J is TRBJ2-1; 12 nucleotides match TRBD2. With 1 base clipped from V and 7 bases from J, the junction kept 2 bases outside the gene matches. In germline, CDR1 is SGHAT, CDR2 FQDESV (reference sequence). The CDR3 totals 15 residues. The CDR3 nucleotides read TGTGCCAGCAGCTTAGGACTAGCGGGAGTTAATGAGCAGTTCTTC. Encoded protein: CASSLGLAGVNEQFF.

CDR3 region: CASSLYDEGLAEAFF. The DNA for the CDR3 is TGTGCCAGCAGTTTGTATGATGAGGGTCTCGCTGAAGCTTTCTTT. This chain uses TRBV28 with TRBJ1-1, with D unclear. The CDR3 is made up of 15 amino acids. With 3 bases removed from V and 6 bases from J, the gap between germline ends came to 17 bases. In germline, CDR1 is MDHEN, CDR2 SYDVKM.

V usage is TRBV10-3 and J usage is TRBJ2-7; D might be TRBD1 or TRBD2, each matching 7 bases. Germline CDR1 ENHRY, CDR2 SYGVKD. This CDR3 has 16 amino acids. V was pared by 4 bases and J by 0 bases, with 16 bases between. The CDR3 spells CAISGSRGGDSYEQYF. In nucleotides, the CDR3 is TGTGCCATCAGTGGGTCCAGGGGGGGGGACTCCTACGAGCAGTACTTC.

The chain employs TRBV29-1 and TRBJ2-1; no definite D call. Trimming took off 4 bases at V and 5 bases at J, with 15 bases between the two ends. The CDR3 spans 14 residues. Germline loops: CDR1 SQVTM, CDR2 ANQGSEA. In DNA, the CDR3 is TGCAGCGTTGTTTCCCCCGACTCTCACAATGAGCAGTTCTTC. Its translation is CSVVSPDSHNEQFF.

This clone came up a few times. The chain links TRBV15 to TRBJ1-1, with TRBD1 matching over 7 bases. Germline CDR1 reads LNHNV; CDR2 reads YYDKDF (reference sequence). This CDR3 region has 12 residues. Losses at the gene ends were 2 bases for V and 8 bases for J; bases not matched to a gene: 2. The DNA for the CDR3 is TGTGCCACCAGCAGAAGGGACAGAGAAGCTTTCTTT. It yields the protein CATSRRDREAFF. Together with reference TRBV15 and TRBJ1-1, the CDR3 gives the full variable domain: DAMVIQNPRYQVTQFGKPVTLSCSQTLNHNVMYWYQQKSSQAPKLLFHYYDKDFNNEADTPDNFQSRRPNTSFCFLDIRSPGLGDTAMYLCATSRRDREAFFGQGTRLTVV.

V usage is TRBV9 and J usage is TRBJ2-1, with 9 bases identical to TRBD2. The CDR3 extends over 16 amino acids. J lost 2 bases, V lost 4 bases, and 7 bases had no gene match. Germline loops: CDR1 SGDLS, CDR2 YYNGEE. For the CDR3, the DNA is TGTGCCAGCAGCCCAGAGGCGGGAGGGCCCTACAATGAGCAGTTCTTC. Its protein is CASSPEAGGPYNEQFF.

This chain links TRBV19 with TRBJ1-2; D is unresolved. This CDR3 spans 12 amino acids. Germline CDR1 reads LNHDA; CDR2 reads SQIVND (reference sequence). Between the trimmed V and J ends, which lost 3 bases and 8 bases, there was a span of 10 bases. The CDR3 DNA reads TGTGCCAGTAGTATTCGCGGCGAAGGCTACACCTTC. Amino acids: CASSIRGEGYTF. Filled out from reference TRBV19 and TRBJ1-2, the complete variable domain reads DGGITQSPKYLFRKEGQNVTLSCEQNLNHDAMYWYRQDPGQGLRLIYYSQIVNDFQKGDIAEGYSVSREKKESFPLTVTSAQKNPTAFYLCASSIRGEGYTFGSGTRLTVV.

The rearrangement links TRBV7-9 to TRBJ1-1; 7 bases fit TRBD1. CDR1 and CDR2 (germline): SEHNR, FQNEAQ (reference sequence). J gave up 8 bases and V 1 base, and 4 bases lay outside the gene matches. This CDR3 is 13 amino acids long. The CDR3 reads CASSLESRGEAFF. CDR3 coding DNA: TGTGCCAGCAGCTTAGAATCCAGGGGGGAAGCTTTCTTT. The complete variable domain, with remaining parts taken from reference TRBV7-9 and TRBJ1-1, reads DTGVSQNPRHKITKRGQNVTFRCDPISEHNRLYWYRQTLGQGPEFLTYFQNEAQLEKSRLLSDRFSAERPKGSFSTLEIQRTEQGDSAMYLCASSLESRGEAFFGQGTRLTVV.

This chain joins TRBV3-1 (or the pseudogene TRBV3-2) and TRBJ2-2; D ambiguous. Trimming removed 6 bases from V and 5 bases from J, with 19 bases in between. The CDR3 has 16 amino acids. Germline CDR1 is LGHDT and CDR2 is YNNKEL (reference sequence). Here the CDR3 reads CASSPNTKTGTGELFF. CDR3 nucleotide sequence: TGTGCCAGCAGTCCCAACACCAAGACCGGAACCGGGGAGCTGTTTTTT.

The chain couples TRBV28 to TRBJ2-5; 11 bases map to TRBD1. CDR1 is MDHEN, CDR2 SYDVKM, per germline. The CDR3 runs 17 residues. J gave up 1 base and V 2 bases, and 6 bases lay outside the gene matches. CDR3: CASSLGTGGAGQETQYF. CDR3 DNA sequence: TGTGCCAGCAGTTTAGGGACAGGGGGTGCGGGCCAAGAGACCCAGTACTTC.

The chain couples TRBV15 to TRBJ2-1; no clear D gene. Trimming stripped 8 bases from V and 6 bases from J, with 17 bases between. Per germline, CDR1 LNHNV and CDR2 YYDKDF (reference sequence). The CDR3 is made up of 14 amino acids. CDR3 sequence (DNA): TGTGCCACCCGCGGTGCCAACAGAGGCAATGAGCAGTTCTTC. Translating gives CATRGANRGNEQFF.

The chain carries TRBV4-2 and TRBJ1-6, with 9 bases lining up with TRBD1. The CDR3 is made up of 16 amino acids. Germline values: CDR1 LGHNA, CDR2 YNFKEQ. Trimming at V came to 0 bases and at J to 10 bases, leaving 7 bases not matched to a gene. The DNA for the CDR3 is TGTGCCAGCAGCCAAGAAGGTGGGACAGGGAGCTCACCCCTCCACTTT. It codes for CASSQEGGTGSSPLHF.

A single count supports this clone. V is TRBV6-2 or TRBV6-3 and J is TRBJ1-1; 7 bases line up with TRBD1. V was pared by 3 bases and J by 5 bases, with 6 bases of the junction left unmatched. CDR3 length equals 14 residues. Germline-derived CDR1 and CDR2 are MNHEY and SVGEGT. The CDR3 DNA follows: TGTGCCAGCAGTTATAAGGGGGCATGGACTGAAGCTTTCTTT. It specifies CASSYKGAWTEAFF.

This chain links TRBV4-1 with TRBJ2-3, with D perhaps matching TRBD1 or TRBD2 (6 bases each). The germline gives CDR1 MGHRA, CDR2 YSYEKL. The V and J ends lost 9 bases and 4 bases respectively, with 8 bases between them. CDR3 length equals 11 residues. CDR3 loop: CASRGADTQYF. CDR3 bases: TGCGCCAGTAGGGGGGCAGATACGCAGTATTTT.

The CDR3 DNA reads as TGTGCCAGCAGTGTGTCAGGGACCAATTCCCTCTATGGCTACACCTTC. Translated: CASSVSGTNSLYGYTF. The J gene is TRBJ1-2, the V gene TRBV6-1; TRBD1 might be the D (5 bases). Between the trimmed V and J ends, which lost 4 bases and 4 bases, there was a span of 19 bases. CDR3 length: 16 amino acids. CDR1 and CDR2 from the germline V gene are MNHNS and SASEGT.

This chain connects TRBV18 to TRBJ2-7; 8 nucleotides match TRBD1. Germline CDR1 and CDR2: KGHSH and LQKENI. The junction had 12 bases not matched to a gene; V was cut back by 6 bases and J by 2 bases. This CDR3 comprises 16 residues. DNA of the CDR3: TGTGCCAGCTCCCCAATGGAGGGACAGGACGCCTACGAGCAGTACTTC. The encoded protein is CASSPMEGQDAYEQYF.

This chain joins TRBV5-8 and TRBJ1-3, with D unclear. Trimming left V 6 bases short and J 2 bases short, with 6 bases between. This CDR3 contains 12 residues. The germline V gene has CDR1 SGHTS and CDR2 YDEGEE. Here the CDR3 DNA reads TGTGCCAGCACCCAGGCTGGAAACACCATATATTTT. This sequence encodes CASTQAGNTIYF.

This clone turned up a few times. The chain couples TRBV19 to TRBJ1-5, with D maybe TRBD1 (6 bases). Trimming cost V 5 bases and J 2 bases, with 19 bases left between them. CDR3 length: 17 residues. Germline values: CDR1 LNHDA, CDR2 SQIVND (reference sequence). The CDR3 nucleotides are TGTGCCAGTAGTGCGACAGGTATTTTATGGGGCAATCAGCCCCAGCATTTT. This gives the protein CASSATGILWGNQPQHF.

This sequence joins TRBV7-3 and TRBJ2-1; D possibly uses TRBD1 or TRBD2 (6 bases each). The CDR3 contains 18 residues. Germline-derived CDR1 and CDR2 are SGHTA and FQGTGA. The V end was cut by 5 bases, the J end by 0 bases, with 20 bases between. The DNA of the CDR3 is TGTGCCAGCAGCCCACGGGGGCAGGTCCAGTTCTCCTACAATGAGCAGTTCTTC. It codes for CASSPRGQVQFSYNEQFF.

The chain has TRBV7-9 and TRBJ2-1; 11 bases are shared with TRBD2. The CDR3 has 18 residues. J lost 3 bases, V lost 1 base, and 8 bases had no gene match. The germline V gene encodes CDR1 SEHNR and CDR2 FQNEAQ (reference sequence). CDR3 DNA sequence: TGTGCCAGCAGCTTAGGGGGACTAGCGGCAACTCTCTACAATGAGCAGTTCTTC. This gives the protein CASSLGGLAATLYNEQFF.

The genes are TRBV6-2 or TRBV6-3 and TRBJ2-7; 7 bases match TRBD1. Germline V gene data show CDR1 as MNHEY and CDR2 as SVGEGT. The CDR3 extends over 14 amino acids. Germline trimming cut 6 bases from V and 2 bases from J; bases unmatched to any gene: 7. CDR3 loop: CASSPPGQTYEQYF. CDR3 DNA: TGTGCCAGCAGCCCACCGGGACAGACCTACGAGCAGTACTTC.

The CDR3 coding sequence is TGTGCCAGCAGTTTGGGTCCCCATAGCGGGAGGTGGTTCCCGAACACAGATACGCAGTATTTT. Encoded protein: CASSLGPHSGRWFPNTDTQYF. The chain carries TRBV28 and TRBJ2-3; 10 nucleotides match TRBD2. The CDR3 spans 21 residues. Trimming took 3 bases from V and 2 from J; bases not matched to a gene: 20. Germline V lookup: CDR1 MDHEN, CDR2 SYDVKM.

The sample holds one count of this clone. The chain joins TRBV19 to TRBJ1-2, with D maybe TRBD1 (5 bases). CDR1 is LNHDA and CDR2 is SQIVND in the germline V gene (reference sequence). The CDR3 spans 14 residues. Trimming took 3 bases from V and 3 from J, leaving 11 bases between them. The CDR3 is CASSIDQGHYGYTF. CDR3 in DNA: TGTGCCAGTAGTATTGACCAGGGACACTATGGCTACACCTTC.

The rearrangement links TRBV20-1 to TRBJ1-5; no firm D call. Trimming left V 3 bases short and J 1 base short, with 10 bases between. Germline CDR1 DFQATT, CDR2 SNEGSKA (reference sequence). This CDR3 comprises 14 residues. The CDR3: CSASARVSNQPQHF. The CDR3 nucleotides are TGCAGTGCTAGTGCGAGGGTAAGCAATCAGCCCCAGCATTTT.

This clone was counted a single time. DNA for the CDR3: TGTGCCAGCAGCCCCCAACAGGGATCCGGGGAGCTGTTTTTT. It translates to CASSPQQGSGELFF. The rearrangement joins TRBV9 to TRBJ2-2; tentatively, D is TRBD1 (6 bases). CDR3 size: 14 residues. The germline V gene encodes CDR1 SGDLS and CDR2 YYNGEE. The V and J ends lost 4 bases and 6 bases respectively, with 13 bases between them.

The chain recombines TRBV9 with TRBJ2-1, with a weak D call TRBD1 (6 bases). The CDR3 has 14 amino acids. Germline V CDR1 and CDR2: SGDLS, YYNGEE. The V end lost 3 bases, the J end lost 4 bases, and 11 bases lay between the germline ends. In DNA form, the CDR3 reads TGTGCCAGCAGCGGAGACAGGCGGTACAATGAGCAGTTCTTC. It encodes CASSGDRRYNEQFF.